Listed below are T cell receptor beta chains from one sample, sequenced in a study of Graves' ophthalmopathy and Graves' hyperthyroidism. TCRdb itself ran the multiplex PCR reads through MiXCR, one entry per CDR3 protein. The sample includes about 550,000 distinct CDR3 sequences, 35% to 45% of them seen just once. The sequenced sample consisted of peripheral blood or thyroid tissue (not recorded which). The source of these receptors is an adult man with Graves' hyperthyroidism. Both conserved end residues are part of each CDR3. The D gene is left open where the match is weak. Clone size is not always given. Where it is, it says once, few, many or a class for expanded clones.

abundance: many; v_gene: TRBV7-6; d_gene: NA; j_gene: TRBJ1-1; CDR3aa: CASSLAGGNEAFF; CDR3nt: TGTGCCAGCAGCTTAGCGGGCGGAAATGAAGCTTTCTTT
abundance: NA; v_gene: TRBV7-4; d_gene: NA; j_gene: TRBJ2-3; CDR3aa: CASSFERTDTQYF; CDR3nt: TGTGCCAGCAGCTTTGAACGCACAGATACGCAGTATTTT
abundance: few; v_gene: TRBV13; d_gene: NA; j_gene: TRBJ2-7; CDR3aa: CASSLERGSEQYF; CDR3nt: TGTGCCAGCAGCTTAGAACGGGGATCCGAGCAGTACTTC
abundance: few; v_gene: TRBV3-1; d_gene: NA; j_gene: TRBJ2-5; CDR3aa: CASSQVGGETQYF; CDR3nt: TGTGCCAGCAGCCAAGTTGGAGGAGAGACCCAGTACTTC
abundance: many; v_gene: TRBV7-9; d_gene: NA; j_gene: TRBJ1-2; CDR3aa: CASSPNRTPGAYGYTF; CDR3nt: TGTGCCAGCAGCCCAAACCGAACCCCCGGAGCCTATGGCTACACCTTC
abundance: NA; v_gene: TRBV29-1; d_gene: NA; j_gene: TRBJ1-4; CDR3aa: CSVMGGTNEKLFF; CDR3nt: TGCAGCGTTATGGGCGGGACGAATGAGAAACTGTTTTTT
abundance: few; v_gene: TRBV5-8; d_gene: NA; j_gene: TRBJ1-1; CDR3aa: CASSFVSGRNTEAFF; CDR3nt: TGTGCCAGCAGCTTTGTCTCTGGCAGAAACACTGAAGCTTTCTTT
abundance: few; v_gene: TRBV5-8; d_gene: NA; j_gene: TRBJ2-7; CDR3aa: CASTLGAWGEQYF; CDR3nt: TGTGCCAGCACCTTGGGGGCCTGGGGCGAGCAGTACTTC
abundance: many; v_gene: TRBV14; d_gene: NA; j_gene: TRBJ1-1; CDR3aa: CASSQEDSFIMRNTEAFF; CDR3nt: TGTGCCAGCAGCCAAGAGGACAGCTTTATAATGAGGAACACTGAAGCTTTCTTT
abundance: NA; v_gene: TRBV5-6; d_gene: NA; j_gene: TRBJ2-2; CDR3aa: CASSLAAGDGELFF; CDR3nt: TGTGCCAGCAGCTTGGCGGCAGGGGACGGGGAGCTGTTTTTT
abundance: NA; v_gene: TRBV6-5; d_gene: NA; j_gene: TRBJ1-6; CDR3aa: CASSYSEWGSYNSPLHF; CDR3nt: TGTGCCAGCAGTTACTCGGAGTGGGGCTCCTATAATTCACCCCTCCACTTT
abundance: few; v_gene: TRBV6-4; d_gene: NA; j_gene: TRBJ2-5; CDR3aa: CASSVSPGETQYF; CDR3nt: TGTGCCAGCAGTGTTTCCCCCGGGGAGACCCAGTACTTC
abundance: once; v_gene: TRBV20-1; d_gene: TRBD1; j_gene: TRBJ2-3; CDR3aa: CSAGDSADTQYF; CDR3nt: TGCAGTGCCGGGGACAGTGCAGATACGCAGTATTTT
abundance: many; v_gene: TRBV9; d_gene: NA; j_gene: TRBJ1-2; CDR3aa: CASSVAGGGSYGYTF; CDR3nt: TGTGCCAGCAGCGTAGCTGGGGGGGGGAGCTATGGCTACACCTTC
abundance: NA; v_gene: TRBV7-3; d_gene: NA; j_gene: TRBJ1-6; CDR3aa: CASSLTRDSPLHF; CDR3nt: TGTGCCAGCAGCTTAACGCGGGATTCACCCCTCCACTTT
abundance: many; v_gene: TRBV7-9; d_gene: TRBD2; j_gene: TRBJ2-5; CDR3aa: CASSGALIAGVETQYF; CDR3nt: TGTGCCAGCAGCGGAGCCCTTATAGCGGGGGTGGAGACCCAGTACTTC
abundance: many; v_gene: TRBV6-1; d_gene: NA; j_gene: TRBJ1-2; CDR3aa: CASSEISGYGYTF; CDR3nt: TGTGCCAGCAGTGAAATCAGTGGGTATGGCTACACCTTC
abundance: NA; v_gene: TRBV7-9; d_gene: NA; j_gene: TRBJ1-1; CDR3aa: CASSHEGQILPRAFF; CDR3nt: TGTGCCAGCAGCCATGAAGGACAGATCTTACCAAGAGCTTTCTTT
abundance: NA; v_gene: TRBV10-3; d_gene: TRBD1; j_gene: TRBJ1-1; CDR3aa: CAISTGTGGTEAFF; CDR3nt: TGTGCCATCAGTACCGGGACAGGGGGGACTGAAGCTTTCTTT
abundance: NA; v_gene: TRBV19; d_gene: NA; j_gene: TRBJ2-2; CDR3aa: CASSPGLGTGELFF; CDR3nt: TGTGCCAGTAGTCCTGGGCTTGGGACCGGGGAGCTGTTTTTT
abundance: few; v_gene: TRBV29-1; d_gene: NA; j_gene: TRBJ2-1; CDR3aa: CSVEEEGQFF; CDR3nt: TGCAGCGTTGAAGAGGAAGGGCAGTTCTTC
abundance: NA; v_gene: TRBV24-1; d_gene: NA; j_gene: TRBJ2-1; CDR3aa: CATSDFKGSGAPLNEQFF; CDR3nt: TGTGCCACCAGTGATTTTAAGGGTAGCGGCGCCCCTCTCAATGAGCAGTTCTTC
abundance: many; v_gene: TRBV11-2; d_gene: TRBD1; j_gene: TRBJ2-5; CDR3aa: CASSPRQGLVQYF; CDR3nt: TGTGCCAGCAGCCCGAGACAGGGCTTGGTCCAGTACTTC